The 5 T cell receptor beta chains below come from one sample, sequenced in a study of shared clonotypes between healthy human individuals. Libraries were prepared by immunoSEQ multiplex PCR; TCRdb keeps only in-frame clonotypes and omits some of them. This table holds approximately 1.1 million clones, more than 75% found once. Sample: memory CD4+ T cells from PBMCs. Subset of the sample: CD45RA-negative fraction. Receptor source: a man in his late teens or twenties in good health. Some clones in this sample may be carry-over from other donors' samples.

The table lists this clone with a few counts. The chain is built from TRBV11-2 and TRBJ2-4; D might be TRBD2 (5 bases). Germline CDR1 and CDR2: SGHAT and FQNNGV. The length of the CDR3 is 18 residues. V dropped 1 base and J dropped 1 base, with 17 bases sitting between them. The CDR3: CASSLGSRGSHAKNIQYF. CDR3 nucleotides: TGTGCCAGCAGCTTAGGGTCGAGAGGGAGTCATGCCAAAAACATTCAGTACTTC.

This chain joins TRBV5-1 and TRBJ2-2; TRBD2 is a possible D gene (6 bases). V was trimmed by 6 bases and J by 2 bases, leaving 14 bases between them. Germline loops: CDR1 SGHRS, CDR2 YFSETQ. CDR3 size: 15 residues. DNA of the CDR3: TGCGCCAGCACCATTAGGGCGGGAAACACCGGGGAGCTGTTTTTT. Translated: CASTIRAGNTGELFF.

The chain recombines TRBV27 with TRBJ2-7; D possibly matches TRBD1 or TRBD2 (6 bases each). This CDR3 is 16 amino acids long. Germline assignment: CDR1 MNHEY and CDR2 SMNVEV (reference sequence). Trimming shortened V by 5 bases and J by 6 bases, and 23 bases separated the two germline ends. CDR3 DNA: TGTGCCAGCAGTCCCAAGGGGGGCATCATTCGCGGCGAGCAGTACTTC. Protein product: CASSPKGGIIRGEQYF.

CDR3 in amino acids: CASSQGGQGVPGANVLTF. The DNA for the CDR3 is TGCGCCAGCAGCCAAGGGGGACAGGGGGTACCTGGGGCCAACGTCCTGACTTTC. The chain is built from TRBV4-1 and TRBJ2-6; 11 bases fit TRBD1. V lost 1 base to trimming and J lost 2 bases; unmatched junction nucleotides: 4. The CDR3 length is 18 residues. Germline values: CDR1 MGHRA, CDR2 YSYEKL.

V is TRBV29-1 and J is TRBJ2-7; 10 bases are a match to TRBD2. Germline CDR1 is SQVTM and CDR2 is ANQGSEA. The CDR3 extends over 13 amino acids. V gave up 6 bases and J gave up 7 bases; unmatched junction bases: 9. The CDR3 DNA is TGCAGCGTAGTAAGCGGGAGGGGATGGGAGCAGTACTTC. This translates into CSVVSGRGWEQYF.